Listed below are T cell receptor beta chains from one sample, sequenced in a study of cytomegalovirus exposure and HLA in healthy donors. Libraries were prepared by immunoSEQ multiplex PCR; TCRdb keeps only in-frame clonotypes and omits some of them. The repertoire holds fewer than 200,000 clones, 72% seen once, with 2% to 2.5% in the top ten. Sequences were obtained from PBMCs. The receptor source for this set is a human donor in good health. Both conserved end residues are part of each CDR3. Fields, in order: V gene, D gene, J gene, clone size, CDR3 protein, CDR3 DNA. A D gene is named only where the DNA matches it firmly. Clone size, where shown, is once, few, many, or a class for clones that have expanded.

V: TRBV5-6
D: TRBD1
J: TRBJ2-1
size: NA
CDR3: CASSPTGGRGYNEQFF
DNA: TGTGCCAGCAGCCCGACAGGGGGCAGGGGATACAATGAGCAGTTCTTC

V: TRBV2
D: TRBD1
J: TRBJ2-6
size: NA
CDR3: CASRRDRVVRANVLTF
DNA: TGTGCCAGCAGGAGGGACAGGGTGGTTAGGGCCAACGTCCTGACTTTC

V: TRBV7-2
D: TRBD2
J: TRBJ2-7
size: NA
CDR3: CASSLDAGLASEQYF
DNA: TGTGCCAGCAGCTTAGATGCGGGACTAGCGAGCGAGCAGTACTTC

V: TRBV4-3
D: NA
J: TRBJ2-4
size: few
CDR3: CASSQGLGAENNQYF
DNA: TGCGCCAGCAGCCAAGGACTAGGGGCGGAAAACAATCAGTACTTC

V: TRBV4-1
D: TRBD1
J: TRBJ1-1
size: NA
CDR3: CASSRTRPGQGRNTEAFF
DNA: TGCGCCAGCAGCCGAACACGACCGGGACAGGGCCGGAACACTGAAGCTTTCTTT

V: TRBV10-3
D: TRBD1
J: TRBJ1-2
size: NA
CDR3: CAISESGQAPANYGYTF
DNA: TGTGCCATCAGTGAGTCGGGACAGGCGCCTGCTAACTATGGCTACACCTTC

V: TRBV9
D: NA
J: TRBJ2-1
size: NA
CDR3: CASSVAGENYNEQFF
DNA: TGTGCCAGCAGCGTAGCGGGGGAAAATTACAATGAGCAGTTCTTC

V: TRBV7-9
D: TRBD1
J: TRBJ1-1
size: NA
CDR3: CASSVTGGSSGTEAFF
DNA: TGTGCCAGCAGCGTGACAGGGGGCTCAAGTGGCACTGAAGCTTTCTTT

V: TRBV29-1
D: NA
J: TRBJ2-5
size: NA
CDR3: CSVRLQGLETQYF
DNA: TGCAGCGTCCGCCTCCAGGGGTTGGAGACCCAGTACTTC

V: TRBV6-5
D: TRBD1
J: TRBJ2-7
size: few
CDR3: CASSYARTGDTYEQYF
DNA: TGTGCCAGCAGTTACGCCCGGACAGGGGACACCTACGAGCAGTACTTC

V: TRBV6-5
D: TRBD1
J: TRBJ1-2
size: many
CDR3: CASSYSRTGGGYGYTF
DNA: TGTGCCAGCAGTTACTCGAGGACAGGGGGCGGCTATGGCTACACCTTC

V: TRBV6-1
D: TRBD2
J: TRBJ2-3
size: NA
CDR3: CASSGGAGGVTDTQYF
DNA: TGTGCCAGCAGTGGGGGAGCGGGGGGGGTGACAGATACGCAGTATTTT

V: TRBV11-3
D: NA
J: TRBJ1-2
size: NA
CDR3: CASSLEGARYGYTF
DNA: TGTGCCAGCAGCTTAGAAGGGGCGCGGTATGGCTACACCTTC

V: TRBV7-2
D: TRBD2
J: TRBJ2-1
size: NA
CDR3: CASSLESRAGGNEQFF
DNA: TGTGCCAGCAGCTTAGAATCTCGAGCGGGGGGAAATGAGCAGTTCTTC

V: TRBV6-1
D: NA
J: TRBJ2-2
size: NA
CDR3: CASSPIPGGPGELFF
DNA: TGTGCCAGCAGCCCCATCCCCGGGGGACCCGGGGAGCTGTTTTTT

V: TRBV6-1
D: NA
J: TRBJ2-5
size: once
CDR3: CASSETRQETQYF
DNA: TGTGCCAGCAGTGAAACTCGCCAAGAGACCCAGTACTTC

V: TRBV7-2
D: TRBD2
J: TRBJ2-3
size: NA
CDR3: CASSLQAGEVDTQYF
DNA: TGTGCCAGCAGCTTACAAGCGGGGGAGGTAGATACGCAGTATTTT

V: TRBV7-9
D: TRBD1
J: TRBJ1-2
size: NA
CDR3: CASSLAGQGVNYGYTF
DNA: TGTGCCAGCAGCTTAGCAGGGCAGGGGGTCAACTATGGCTACACCTTC

V: TRBV6-6
D: NA
J: TRBJ1-1
size: few
CDR3: CASSYGGGTEAFF
DNA: TGTGCCAGCAGTTACGGGGGGGGCACTGAAGCTTTCTTT

V: TRBV7-2
D: NA
J: TRBJ2-1
size: few
CDR3: CASSSGFNEQFF
DNA: TGTGCCAGCAGCTCAGGGTTTAATGAGCAGTTCTTC

V: TRBV20-1
D: NA
J: TRBJ2-3
size: NA
CDR3: CSARFSDTQYF
DNA: TGCAGTGCTAGGTTCTCCGATACGCAGTATTTT

V: TRBV6-1
D: NA
J: TRBJ1-1
size: NA
CDR3: CASSDGGAGTEAFF
DNA: TGTGCCAGCAGTGATGGGGGGGCGGGGACTGAAGCTTTCTTT

V: TRBV29-1
D: NA
J: TRBJ1-1
size: few
CDR3: CSVGQAGTEAFF
DNA: TGCAGCGTTGGGCAGGCGGGGACTGAAGCTTTCTTT

V: TRBV5-4
D: TRBD1
J: TRBJ1-1
size: NA
CDR3: CASSPPGTGGLTEAFF
DNA: TGTGCCAGCAGCCCGCCCGGGACAGGGGGCCTCACTGAAGCTTTCTTT

V: TRBV6-5
D: NA
J: TRBJ1-2
size: NA
CDR3: CASSYFWTADNYGYTF
DNA: TGTGCCAGCAGTTATTTCTGGACAGCAGATAACTATGGCTACACCTTC